Below, 2 T cell receptor beta chains from the same sample are listed, as sequenced in a study of T cell clonality in common variable immunodeficiency. Sequencing used immunoSEQ multiplex PCR; TCRdb keeps in-frame clones, though not all of them. This sample includes 30,000 to 40,000 clones with no singletons; its ten biggest clones take up approximately 3.6%. What was sequenced was peripheral blood mononuclear cells. These receptors came from a person aged 18 to 69 in good health.

The table lists this clone with many counts. The CDR3 is cut off 3 residues early in the read; its end comes from the germline J gene. The chain joins TRBV5-1 to TRBJ2-1, with a tentative D call TRBD1 (5 bases). V was clipped by 4 bases and J by 9 bases, with 11 bases between them. Germline CDR1 is SGHRS and CDR2 is YFSETQ. The CDR3 is 12 residues long. The CDR3 bases that were read are TGCGCCAGCAGCCCAAGGGGAATTGAG. It translates to CASSPRGIE. The CDR3 as a whole reads CASSPRGIEQFF.

This clone turned up a few times. Coverage ceases 3 residues before the CDR3 finishes, and the germline J gene fills in the end. The chain is built from TRBV19 and TRBJ1-6; TRBD1 aligns across 9 bases. CDR1 and CDR2 from the germline V gene are LNHDA and SQIVND (reference sequence). The CDR3 is 17 amino acids. V lost 3 bases and J lost 11; bases outside the gene matches: 14. The sequenced CDR3 bases are TGTGCCAGTAGTATGATCACAGGGGGCCTCTTGCCAGCACCC. Protein sequence: CASSMITGGLLPAP. The full CDR3 protein is CASSMITGGLLPAPLHF.